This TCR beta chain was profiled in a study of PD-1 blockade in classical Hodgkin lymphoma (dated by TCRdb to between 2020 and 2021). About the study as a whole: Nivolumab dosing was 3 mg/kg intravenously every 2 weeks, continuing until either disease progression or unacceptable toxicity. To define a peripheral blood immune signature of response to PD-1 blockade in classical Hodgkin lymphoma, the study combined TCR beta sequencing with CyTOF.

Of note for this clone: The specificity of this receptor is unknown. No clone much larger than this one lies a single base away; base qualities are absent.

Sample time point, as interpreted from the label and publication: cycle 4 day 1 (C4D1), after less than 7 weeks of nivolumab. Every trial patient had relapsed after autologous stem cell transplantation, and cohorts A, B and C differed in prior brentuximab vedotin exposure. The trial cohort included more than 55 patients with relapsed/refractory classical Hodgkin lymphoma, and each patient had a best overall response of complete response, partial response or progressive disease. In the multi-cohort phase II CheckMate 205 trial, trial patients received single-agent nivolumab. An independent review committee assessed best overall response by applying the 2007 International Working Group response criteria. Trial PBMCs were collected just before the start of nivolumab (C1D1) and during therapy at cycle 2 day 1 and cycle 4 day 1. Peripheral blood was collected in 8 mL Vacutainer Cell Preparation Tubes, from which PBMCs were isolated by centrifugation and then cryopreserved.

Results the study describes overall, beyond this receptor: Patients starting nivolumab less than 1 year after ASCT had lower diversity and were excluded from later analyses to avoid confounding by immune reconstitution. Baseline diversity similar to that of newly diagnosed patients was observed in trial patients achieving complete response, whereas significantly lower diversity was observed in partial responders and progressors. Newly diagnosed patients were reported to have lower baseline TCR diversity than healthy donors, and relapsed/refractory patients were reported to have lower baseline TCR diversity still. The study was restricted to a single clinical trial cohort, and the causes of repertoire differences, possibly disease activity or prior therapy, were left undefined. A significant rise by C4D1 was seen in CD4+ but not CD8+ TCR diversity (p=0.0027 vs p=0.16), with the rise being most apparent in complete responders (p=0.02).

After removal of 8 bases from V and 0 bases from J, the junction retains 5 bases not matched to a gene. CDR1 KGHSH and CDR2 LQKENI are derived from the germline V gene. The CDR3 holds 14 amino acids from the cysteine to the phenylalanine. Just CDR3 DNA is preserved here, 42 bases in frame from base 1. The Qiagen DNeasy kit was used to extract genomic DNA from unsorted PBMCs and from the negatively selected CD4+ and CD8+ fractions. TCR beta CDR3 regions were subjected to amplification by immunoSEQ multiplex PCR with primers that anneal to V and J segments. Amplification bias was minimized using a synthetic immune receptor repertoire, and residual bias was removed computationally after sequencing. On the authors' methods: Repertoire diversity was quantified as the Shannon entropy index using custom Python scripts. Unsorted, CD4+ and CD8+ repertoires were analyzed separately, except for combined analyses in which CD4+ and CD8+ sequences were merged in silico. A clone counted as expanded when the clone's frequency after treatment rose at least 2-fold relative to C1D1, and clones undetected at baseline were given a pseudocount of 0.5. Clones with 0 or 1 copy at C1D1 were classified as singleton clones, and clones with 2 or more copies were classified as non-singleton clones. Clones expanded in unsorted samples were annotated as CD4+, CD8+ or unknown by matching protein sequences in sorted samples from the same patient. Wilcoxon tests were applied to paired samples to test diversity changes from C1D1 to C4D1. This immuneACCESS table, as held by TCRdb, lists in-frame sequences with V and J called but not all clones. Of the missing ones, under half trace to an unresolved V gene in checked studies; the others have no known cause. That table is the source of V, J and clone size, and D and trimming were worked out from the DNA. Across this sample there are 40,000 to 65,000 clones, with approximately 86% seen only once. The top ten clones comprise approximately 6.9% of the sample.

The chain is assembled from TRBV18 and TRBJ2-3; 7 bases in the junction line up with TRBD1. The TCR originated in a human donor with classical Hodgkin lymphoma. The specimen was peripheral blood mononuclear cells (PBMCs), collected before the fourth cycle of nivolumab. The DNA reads TGTGCCAGCACCGGGACAGCTAGCACAGATACGCAGTATTTT. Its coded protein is CASTGTASTDTQYF.